The T cell receptor beta chain under discussion was sequenced for a study of tumor-infiltrating lymphocytes in primary liver carcinoma. Germline lookup yields CDR1 SGHNT and CDR2 YENEEA. The CDR3 spans 15 residues. A constant-region primer primed TCR beta cDNA synthesis from about 0.55 ug of total RNA. What produced the TCR beta libraries was three nested multiplex PCR rounds using slightly modified ARM-PCR. TRBV1-TRBV30 forward primers paired with a C-beta reverse primer drove the first two PCR rounds, about 11 cycles each. TCRdb analysed the multiplex PCR reads with MiXCR anew, one entry per CDR3 protein. This sample has about 30,000 distinct CDR3 sequences, with roughly 78% found just once. Broader study findings: Tumor-blood pairs (like tumor-adjacent pairs) overlapped less than tumor region pairs did. Only about 7-25% of top clones appeared in all five tumor regions.

From unsorted bulk tissue weighing roughly 18-31 mg, DNA and RNA were co-extracted. Cases comprised patients with primary liver carcinoma who received surgical resection. A word on this clonotype: Antigen specificity is unknown. The junction and the germline gene differ at one end; a read error may be behind it.

The gene calls are TRBV11-3 and TRBJ1-1; tentative D call: TRBD1 (5 bases). This receptor was taken from a woman in her 30s with primary liver carcinoma and hepatitis B virus infection. The sample was liver tumor tissue from sampling region 3. Subset given: tumor region T3, left-lateral pole. The CDR3 reads CAGSPPWGLNTEAFF. CDR3 in DNA: TGTGCCGGCAGCCCCCCATGGGGCTTGAACACTGAAGCTTTCTTT.